The source of this T cell receptor beta chain is a study of vaccination and CD4 T cells after COVID-19. Study-level information: Convalescent patients gave post-COVID blood a median around 91 days post-diagnosis, range 35 to 161. Culture controls were given either a CEFX pool, an HIV-1 Nef pool, or no peptide.

Trimming took off 8 bases at V and 10 bases at J, with 14 bases between the two ends. Per the germline V gene, CDR1 is MNHEY and CDR2 is SVGEGT. The CDR3 totals 11 residues. Comments on this clonotype: Its antigen is unidentified.

Study-wide findings and caveats: The appearance of a median approximately 90% of reactive clones in convalescent patients occurred only post-vaccination.

The Oncomine TCR Beta short-read assay sequenced DNA from cultured CD4+ T cells. MiXCR was run by TCRdb on the PCR reads, yielding one entry per CDR3 protein. The sample shows 13,000 or so distinct CDR3 sequences, 25% to 30% of them seen only once. Treatment of the sample: approximately nine-day PBMC culture with coronavirus spike peptide pools or control peptides (ViraFEST assay). The sequence was obtained from a human donor who had recovered from COVID-19. The chain links TRBV6-2 or TRBV6-3 to TRBJ1-2; D unclear. Sample: CD4+ T cells from blood, cultured in vitro. The CDR3 DNA reads TGTGCCAGCGCGTTGGACCTTCACTACACCTTC. It translates to CASALDLHYTF.